This T cell receptor beta chain was captured by sequencing in a study of blood T cells in healthy people across ages. Overall study results and limits: Diversity was estimated from one million T cells, and these estimates were considered underestimates. PBMCs went unsorted, and a conclusive naive versus antigen-experienced comparison was therefore prevented.

Comment on this clonotype: Its antigen is still unknown.

Primers used in a second PCR of roughly 6 to 12 cycles were a sample-barcoded 5' primer and a J-beta primer mix. TCRdb recomputed calls from the 5' RACE reads with MiXCR, one row per CDR3 protein. The table records about 720,000 distinct CDR3 sequences, approximately 25% of them present only once. The CDR3 runs to 14 residues. Germline V CDR1 and CDR2: GTSNPN, SVGIG (reference sequence). Collection of 9.5 to 10 milliliters of peripheral blood was performed for each donor. The same sample was also studied in work on T cells of mothers and their children. That paper adds: For cDNA synthesis, the complete extracted RNA was used (about 1.6 ug per 15 ul).

The rearrangement joins TRBV30 to TRBJ2-1; D possibly corresponds to TRBD1 (7 bases). The DNA end favors TRBJ2-7, so the J call may be wrong. The specimen sequenced was blood. The TCR originated in a boy aged 10-17 years in good health. The CDR3: CATEGAATSYEQYF. The CDR3 DNA sequence: TGTGCCACGGAGGGGGCAGCTACTTCCTACGAGCAGTACTTC.